Shown below are 14 T cell receptor beta chains from a single sample sequenced in a study of CD8+CD57+ T cells in acquired aplastic anemia. All patients picked for sequencing had shown, by flow cytometry, an expansion of CD8+CD57+ cells. The TCR beta profiling, which covered VDJ combination and CDR3 sequence, was carried out using genomic DNA as the template. TCRdb recomputed calls from the reads with MiXCR, one row per CDR3 protein. The sample lists about 160,000 distinct CDR3 sequences, about 45% occurring once. Source material: sorted CD4+, CD8+, or CD8+CD57+ T cells (not recorded which) from PBMCs. Source of these receptors: a human donor with aplastic anemia.

This clonotype showed up just a few times. The rearrangement joins TRBV20-1 to TRBJ2-6; no clear D gene. The CDR3 is 15 residues long. Germline CDR1 DFQATT, CDR2 SNEGSKA (reference sequence). Trimming took off 2 bases at V and 0 bases at J, with 8 bases between the two ends. CDR3 sequence reads: CSARPKGSGANVLTF. The DNA for the CDR3 is TGCAGTGCTAGACCCAAGGGCTCTGGGGCCAACGTCCTGACTTTC.

This clonotype was seen at least ten times. The chain is built from TRBV4-1 and TRBJ2-3; 7 bases fit TRBD2. Losses at the gene ends were 0 bases for V and 3 bases for J; bases not matched to a gene: 6. This CDR3 is built from 16 residues. Germline V CDR1 and CDR2: MGHRA, YSYEKL. This CDR3 reads CASSQESTGGTDTQYF. The DNA of the CDR3 is TGCGCCAGCAGCCAAGAGTCCACGGGAGGAACAGATACGCAGTATTTT.

The sample holds a few counts of this clonotype. The gene calls are TRBV28 and TRBJ2-1, with D unclear. This CDR3 spans 13 amino acids. Trimming removed 6 bases from V and 6 bases from J, with 12 bases in between. Germline assignment: CDR1 MDHEN and CDR2 SYDVKM. This CDR3 reads CASSITPRNEQFF. The CDR3 coding sequence is TGTGCCAGCAGCATAACACCTCGCAATGAGCAGTTCTTC. Complete variable domain (other parts from reference TRBV28 and TRBJ2-1): DVKVTQSSRYLVKRTGEKVFLECVQDMDHENMFWYRQDPGLGLRLIYFSYDVKMKEKGDIPEGYSVSREKKERFSLILESASTNQTSMYLCASSITPRNEQFFGPGTRLTVL.

DNA of the CDR3: TGCAGTGCTCGCCCTATAAGATCCTCCTACGAGCAGTACTTC. The encoded protein is CSARPIRSSYEQYF. The chain is built from TRBV20-1 and TRBJ2-7; D uncertain. Germline V gene data show CDR1 as DFQATT and CDR2 as SNEGSKA (reference sequence). V lost 5 bases and J lost 0, with 14 bases in between. This CDR3 is 14 amino acids long.

This clonotype was found once. The chain combines TRBV15 with TRBJ2-3, with 10 bases aligning to TRBD1. The trim removed 3 bases at V and 3 bases at J, leaving 9 bases unmatched. This CDR3 is 17 amino acids long. Germline assignment: CDR1 LNHNV and CDR2 YYDKDF (reference sequence). CDR3 DNA sequence: TGTGCCACCAGCAGCTTGGGGGGGACAGGGGTTACAGATACGCAGTATTTT. Translation gives CATSSLGGTGVTDTQYF. The entire variable domain, with the rest obtained from reference TRBV15 and TRBJ2-3, is as follows: DAMVIQNPRYQVTQFGKPVTLSCSQTLNHNVMYWYQQKSSQAPKLLFHYYDKDFNNEADTPDNFQSRRPNTSFCFLDIRSPGLGDTAMYLCATSSLGGTGVTDTQYFGPGTRLTVL.

The CDR3 DNA reads as TGTGCCAGCAGCTCTACTCTGATAGGAGAGCAGTACTTC. Protein product: CASSSTLIGEQYF. The chain uses TRBV19 and TRBJ2-7; D not certain. V lost 9 bases to trimming and J lost 7 bases, with 19 bases between them. Germline CDR1 reads LNHDA; CDR2 reads SQIVND (reference sequence). The CDR3 extends over 13 amino acids.

This clonotype was picked up many times. In nucleotides, the CDR3 is TGTGCCAGCAGTCCCCCCAGCGGGAGGAACTACGAGCAGTACTTC. It is translated as CASSPPSGRNYEQYF. The chain carries TRBV6-1 and TRBJ2-7, with 9 nucleotides matching TRBD2. J was trimmed by 3 bases and V by 5 bases; bases with no gene match: 8. CDR1 is MNHNS and CDR2 is SASEGT in the germline V gene. The CDR3 has 15 residues.

There are a few counts of this clonotype. The chain combines TRBV15 with TRBJ2-1; tentative D call: TRBD1 (5 bases). The CDR3 has 17 amino acids. The germline CDR1 and CDR2 sequences are LNHNV and YYDKDF (reference sequence). V was clipped by 4 bases and J by 0 bases, with 16 bases between them. CDR3 in DNA: TGTGCCACCAGCACCCAAGGGGCCGTATACTCCTACAATGAGCAGTTCTTC. Amino acids: CATSTQGAVYSYNEQFF.

The chain uses TRBV25-1 and TRBJ2-2; D call uncertain. Germline V gene sequence: CDR1 MGHDK, CDR2 SYGVNS. This CDR3 is built from 14 residues. Trimming left V 5 bases short and J 8 bases short, with 15 bases between. The CDR3 DNA is TGTGCCAGCAGTCCCCCCGACACAACTGGGGAGCTGTTTTTT. This gives the protein CASSPPDTTGELFF.

This clonotype was seen repeatedly, ten times or more. J is TRBJ2-4 and V is TRBV20-1; 7 bases fit TRBD1. From germline, CDR1 is DFQATT and CDR2 SNEGSKA (reference sequence). With V trimmed by 6 bases and J by 0 bases, 14 bases remained unmatched. The CDR3 is 17 amino acids. The CDR3 DNA reads as TGCAGTGCGTCGACAGGGATGGCGGTTCAAGCCAAAAACATTCAGTACTTC. Protein: CSASTGMAVQAKNIQYF.

This clonotype occurred many times. The chain links TRBV10-3 to TRBJ2-7; D might be TRBD2 (6 bases). The V and J ends lost 7 bases and 4 bases respectively, with 17 bases between them. The CDR3 is 14 residues long. Germline V CDR1 and CDR2: ENHRY, SYGVKD. Here the CDR3 reads CAITRAPRGYEQYF. CDR3 coding DNA: TGTGCCATCACCCGGGCGCCGCGGGGTTACGAGCAGTACTTC.

For the CDR3, the DNA is TGCAGTGCTAGGGGTATTCACGGCAGACCAAGCACAGATACGCAGTATTTT. This translates into CSARGIHGRPSTDTQYF. The rearrangement joins TRBV20-1 to TRBJ2-3; no definite D call. The CDR3 is 17 amino acids. Between the trimmed V and J ends, which lost 3 bases and 0 bases, there was a span of 19 bases. Germline CDR1 and CDR2: DFQATT and SNEGSKA (reference sequence).

This clonotype was picked up one time. The chain combines TRBV11-2 with TRBJ1-2; TRBD1 might be the D (6 bases). V gave up 4 bases and J gave up 0 bases, with 15 bases separating them. Germline loops: CDR1 SGHAT, CDR2 FQNNGV. The CDR3 totals 16 residues. The CDR3 is CASSSGQHKTNYGYTF. The CDR3 DNA is TGTGCCAGCAGCTCGGGACAACACAAGACTAACTATGGCTACACCTTC.

This clonotype was picked up one time. The genes are TRBV7-2 and TRBJ1-6; D remains unclear. Germline assignment: CDR1 SGHTA and CDR2 FQGNSA. V was trimmed by 5 bases and J by 10 bases, leaving 18 bases between them. The CDR3 runs to 15 residues. CDR3 sequence (DNA): TGTGCCAGCAGCCCCTTGGTACTAGCGGGGTCACCCCTCCACTTT. Protein product: CASSPLVLAGSPLHF.